This T cell receptor (beta chain) was recorded in a study of cytomegalovirus exposure and HLA in healthy donors. CDR1 LNHDA and CDR2 SQIVND come from the germline V gene (reference sequence). Unmatched junction bases numbered 7, after V lost 5 bases and J lost 3 bases. This CDR3 region has 14 residues. PCR primers comprised 60 Vbeta and 13 Jbeta primers. The table came from immunoSEQ multiplex PCR; TCRdb's copy has only in-frame clones and leaves some out. The sample lists under 150,000 clones, about four fifths seen once, with roughly 5.6% in the top ten. This chain links TRBV19 with TRBJ2-7, with TRBD1 matching 7 bases. The clonotype comes from a woman in her thirties or forties in good health and CMV-seropositive. Sequenced material: PBMCs. CDR3 bases: TGTGCCAGTAGTTCTCAGACAGGGAACTACGAGCAGTACTTC. Amino acid sequence: CASSSQTGNYEQYF.